The sequence of this TCR beta chain was determined in a study of T and B cells in COVID-19 patients. Study-level background: Active-infection patients were older, median around 62 years, than recovered patients, median about 37 years. Study-wide points: Patients with COVID-19 reportedly showed strongly skewed T cell receptor beta variable and joining gene usage. Sorted SARS-CoV-2-responsive or tetramer+ T cells and CD4+, regulatory and CD8+ subsets were not yet sequenced. At recovery TRB diversity and richness exceeded healthy donors, after highly clonal active COVID-19 repertoires.

Trimming cost V 4 bases and J 13 bases; bases outside gene matches: 21. Per the germline V gene, CDR1 is GTSNPN and CDR2 is SVGIG (reference sequence). This CDR3 region has 16 residues. As regards this clonotype: The target antigen is unknown.

TRB rearrangements were amplified by multiplex PCR with BIOMED2 TRB-A/B primers. In TCRdb, the multiplex PCR reads were re-called with MiXCR into one record per CDR3 protein. The sample carries 10,000 or so distinct CDR3 sequences, around 31% recorded once. TRB was amplified from approximately 250-500 ng of blood genomic DNA. The V call is TRBV30, the J call TRBJ2-1; 8 nucleotides line up with TRBD2. Material: blood. This sequence was found in a human donor with active COVID-19. The CDR3 DNA is TGTGCCTGGATACGGGCGGGGGGACCGGACGGCAAGACCCAGTTCTTC. It specifies CAWIRAGGPDGKTQFF.